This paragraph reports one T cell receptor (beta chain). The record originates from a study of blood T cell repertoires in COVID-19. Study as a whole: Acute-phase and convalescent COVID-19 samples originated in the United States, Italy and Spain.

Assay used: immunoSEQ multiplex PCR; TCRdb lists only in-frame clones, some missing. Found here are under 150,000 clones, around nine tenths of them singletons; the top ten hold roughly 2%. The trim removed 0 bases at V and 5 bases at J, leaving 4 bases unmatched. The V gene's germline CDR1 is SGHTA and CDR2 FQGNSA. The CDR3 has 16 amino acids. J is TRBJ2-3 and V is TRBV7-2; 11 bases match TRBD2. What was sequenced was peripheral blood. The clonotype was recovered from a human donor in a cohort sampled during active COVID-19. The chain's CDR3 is CASSLASGGAIDTQYF. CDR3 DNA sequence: TGTGCCAGCAGCTTAGCTAGCGGGGGGGCCATAGATACGCAGTATTTT.